This TCR beta chain emerged from a study of cytomegalovirus exposure and HLA in healthy donors. Overall study findings and caveats: An observed cluster of highly shared sequence variants was recorded as a likely sequencing artifact. Researchers counted around 180 TCR beta chains as cytomegalovirus-associated. The availability of immune exposure information extended only to CMV serostatus. Associated with HLA alleles at 0.05 false discovery rate in a later analysis were 16,951 TCR beta sequences.

Both 60 Vbeta primers and 13 Jbeta primers went into the PCR. Produced via immunoSEQ multiplex PCR; TCRdb's table is partial and in-frame only. The table records approximately 89,000 clones, 75% to 90% of them present only once. This CDR3 has 13 residues. CDR1 is LGHNT, CDR2 FRNRAP, per germline. Germline trimming cut 10 bases from V and 3 bases from J; bases unmatched to any gene: 6. Details on this clone: Its antigen remains unknown.

The receptor was derived from a man aged 40-50 years in good health and CMV-seropositive. J is TRBJ2-3 and V is TRBV12-5; the match to TRBD2 covers 8 bases. The specimen sequenced was PBMCs. The CDR3 protein is CATREGRTDTQYF. The CDR3 nucleotides read TGTGCTACCCGGGAGGGCCGTACAGATACGCAGTATTTT.